Given below is one T cell receptor beta chain in context. This clonotype was counted a few times. The target of this receptor is not known. No base-level quality is on record; no much larger clone is a single base apart. Receptor amplification or capture employed 5' RACE. TCRdb names NextSeq 500 as the instrument used. To allow correction of PCR and sequencing errors, the TCR library protocol tagged every TCR cDNA molecule with a unique molecular identifier. For the original study's pipeline: TCR identification, UMI-based error correction and CDR3 extraction were all carried out with Decombinator tools. TCRs above a frequency of 2 per 1,000, corresponding to the top 1% of the tumor frequency distribution, were defined as expanded. Renyi diversity was computed with the R vegan package after each repertoire had been subsampled 100 times to 5,000 TCRs. To build CDR3 similarity networks, amino acid triplet string-kernel similarity was used, and CDR3s were connected when their pairwise similarity was above 0.82. TCRdb passed the public sequencing reads through fastp at Q25 and MiXCR, retaining productive beta sequences. Every CDR3 protein is listed once, alongside the most common genes and DNA of its rows. The V and J calls reflect TCRdb's pipeline rather than the authors' work. In all, the sample holds 40,000 or so distinct CDR3 sequences, and about 5.2% of those were seen once. The ten largest account for roughly 27% of the sample.

The sample's time point label, decoded: sample taken at primary tumor resection. Donors were some 70 patients with early-stage, untreated non-small cell lung cancer from the lung TRACERx cohort. Whole RNA extracted from tumor and nontumor lung tissue, or from cryopreserved PBMC samples, was used for TCR sequencing without cell sorting. Patients were selected for TCR sequencing only if sufficient RNA was available from at least two tumor regions. The V and J ends are trimmed by 6 bases and 3 bases, leaving 14 bases between them. The CDR3 sequence holds 15 residues, the cysteine and phenylalanine included. Only the CDR3 region is kept as DNA, spanning 45 bases read in frame from base 1. From a lookup of the germline V gene, CDR1 and CDR2 are KGHSH and LQKENI. These data are taken from a study of spatial heterogeneity in lung cancer (dated by TCRdb to about 2019). As for the study more broadly: Beta-chain transcripts were consistently detected in greater numbers than alpha-chain transcripts, which likely reflects a higher abundance of beta-chain transcripts. In the raw uncorrected reads, each unique combination of TCR and UMI appeared more than ten times on average. In non-small cell lung cancer, the study quantitatively compared TCR alpha and beta repertoires across several tumor regions, matched nontumor lung, and blood. Both alpha and beta chains were TCR-sequenced in samples taken at surgery, namely 220 tumor regions, approximately 63 matched nontumor lung samples and some 53 PBMC samples. TCR repertoire features were related to nonsynonymous mutation counts determined by whole-exome sequencing of tumor tissue. The paper's findings and limits, for the study overall: Ubiquitous expanded tumor TCRs were detected in blood more often at tumor resection than at routine follow-up. Confirming at a functional level the hypothesis that regional TCRs recognize regional mutations was considered to require additional single-cell paired TCR alpha and beta sequencing.

The rearranged segments are TRBV18 and TRBJ1-4, with the identity of the D gene unclear. This sequence originates from a female donor with early-stage non-small cell lung cancer. Sequences were derived from PBMCs, sampled at surgery. The CDR3 in this case is CASSLHRGSNEKLFF. The bases are TGTGCCAGCTCGCTTCATCGGGGATCTAATGAAAAACTGTTTTTT.